Following are 14 T cell receptor beta chains from one sample sequenced in a study of cytomegalovirus exposure and HLA in healthy donors. The PCR contained 60 Vbeta and 13 Jbeta primers. Some clones are missing from TCRdb's copy, which holds only in-frame ones; the method was immunoSEQ multiplex PCR. The data contain approximately 130,000 clones, roughly 80% of them seen just once; the ten biggest clones take up 4%. The material sequenced was PBMCs. The receptors here all came from a woman aged 35 to 49 in good health and CMV-seronegative.

The V gene is TRBV18, the J gene TRBJ1-1, with 9 bases that match TRBD1. Germline lookup yields CDR1 KGHSH and CDR2 LQKENI. The CDR3 has 15 residues. V trimming: 3 bases; J trimming: 4 bases; junction bases outside the gene matches: 6. The CDR3 sequence: CASSPSQGAGTEAFF. DNA of the CDR3: TGTGCCAGCTCACCGTCACAGGGGGCAGGCACTGAAGCTTTCTTT.

V is TRBV18 and J is TRBJ2-5; possibly TRBD2 for D (7 bases). The CDR3 runs 18 residues. Germline CDR1 and CDR2: KGHSH and LQKENI. Deletions cut 2 bases from V and 1 base from J, with 20 bases between. In DNA, the CDR3 is TGTGCCAGCTCACCAAGGGGGAGGACTAGTACGACCCAAGAGACCCAGTACTTC. This encodes CASSPRGRTSTTQETQYF.

The V gene is TRBV7-8, the J gene TRBJ2-2, with TRBD2 as a possible D gene (5 bases). The CDR3 is made up of 17 amino acids. Germline CDR1 reads SGHVS; CDR2 reads FQNEAQ. The V end lost 5 bases, the J end lost 5 bases, and 21 bases lay between the germline ends. This CDR3 reads CASSLRRLGPGTGELFF. The CDR3 DNA follows: TGTGCCAGCAGCCTCCGTCGCCTGGGCCCGGGGACCGGGGAGCTGTTTTTT.

The gene calls are TRBV28 and TRBJ2-7, with 9 bases matching TRBD2. V shed 6 bases and J 2 bases; nucleotides not matched to a gene: 8. Germline CDR1 is MDHEN and CDR2 is SYDVKM. CDR3 length equals 15 residues. CDR3 protein: CASRGPASGTYEQYF. The CDR3 DNA follows: TGTGCCAGCAGGGGGCCGGCTAGCGGGACCTACGAGCAGTACTTC.

In its sample, this clone was seen a few times. J is TRBJ2-3 and V is TRBV6-5; 7 nucleotides agree with TRBD2. The CDR3 runs 13 residues. Germline loops: CDR1 MNHEY, CDR2 SVGAGI. Trimming cost V 8 bases and J 1 base; bases outside gene matches: 3. DNA for the CDR3: TGTGCCAGCGGGGGGGAGGGCACAGATACGCAGTATTTT. It codes for CASGGEGTDTQYF.

The chain is built from TRBV10-3 and TRBJ2-3; 13 bases are a match to TRBD2. CDR3 length: 15 amino acids. Trimming took 8 bases from V and 4 from J; bases not matched to a gene: 6. Germline values: CDR1 ENHRY, CDR2 SYGVKD. The CDR3 region is CAIGRTSGSADTQYF. The CDR3 DNA is TGTGCCATCGGACGGACTAGCGGGAGCGCAGATACGCAGTATTTT.

The CDR3 DNA is TGTGCCAGCAGGCCCCCCTCTAGCGGGGGTGCGTACGAGCAGTACTTC. It translates to CASRPPSSGGAYEQYF. The rearrangement uses TRBV6-6 and TRBJ2-7; 10 positions match TRBD2. Germline trimming cut 6 bases from V and 4 bases from J; bases unmatched to any gene: 12. This CDR3 has 16 amino acids. In germline, CDR1 is MNHNY, CDR2 SVGAGI (reference sequence).

CDR3 DNA sequence: TGTGCCAGCAGCCCTATCACAGCCTCTGGAAACACCATATATTTT. It specifies CASSPITASGNTIYF. The genes are TRBV7-9 and TRBJ1-3; D is unresolved. Trimming took off 5 bases at V and 0 bases at J, with 11 bases between the two ends. Germline V gene data show CDR1 as SEHNR and CDR2 as FQNEAQ (reference sequence). The CDR3 extends over 15 amino acids.

The rearrangement uses TRBV5-1 and TRBJ2-5; perhaps TRBD1 as D (5 bases). V was shortened by 0 bases and J by 0 bases, with 6 bases between the two germline ends. The CDR3 runs to 14 residues. Germline V gives CDR1 SGHRS, CDR2 YFSETQ. The CDR3 region is CASSLGQNQETQYF. CDR3 bases: TGCGCCAGCAGCTTGGGACAGAACCAAGAGACCCAGTACTTC.

This clone appeared a single time. The chain joins TRBV19 to TRBJ2-6; D uncertain. Deletions cut 6 bases from V and 0 bases from J, with 12 bases between. The CDR3 contains 16 residues. The germline V gene encodes CDR1 LNHDA and CDR2 SQIVND (reference sequence). This CDR3 is CASSTPMISGANVLTF. The CDR3, as DNA: TGTGCCAGTAGCACTCCGATGATCTCTGGGGCCAACGTCCTGACTTTC.

The CDR3 region has the DNA TGCGCCAGCAGCCAAACGGGACTAGTTAGTAGGCAGTACTTC. Amino acid sequence: CASSQTGLVSRQYF. This sequence joins TRBV4-3 and TRBJ2-7, with TRBD2 matching 8 bases. This CDR3 is 14 amino acids long. V dropped 2 bases and J dropped 9; count of bases not matched to a gene: 9. CDR1 LGHNA and CDR2 YSLEER come from the germline V gene.

This chain connects TRBV6-1 to TRBJ2-5, with a weak D call TRBD1 (5 bases). This CDR3 is 15 amino acids long. Trimming pared 0 bases from V and 7 bases from J, leaving 15 bases between. Germline lookup yields CDR1 MNHNS and CDR2 SASEGT. The CDR3, as DNA: TGTGCCAGCAGTGAAGCGCTGGGCAGGGTGGGGACCCAGTACTTC. It translates to CASSEALGRVGTQYF.

The CDR3 spells CASSREAGTRYEQYF. CDR3 nucleotide sequence: TGCGCCAGCAGCCGAGAAGCCGGGACACGCTACGAGCAGTACTTC. The chain links TRBV4-3 to TRBJ2-7, with D perhaps TRBD1 (6 bases). Germline V gives CDR1 LGHNA, CDR2 YSLEER. This CDR3 spans 15 amino acids. V lost 4 bases and J lost 3, with 16 bases in between.

The chain recombines TRBV7-8 with TRBJ2-5, with a possible D match to TRBD2 (7 bases). The CDR3 extends over 13 amino acids. Germline CDR1 is SGHVS and CDR2 is FQNEAQ. V was clipped by 5 bases and J by 7 bases, with 14 bases between them. This CDR3 reads CASSDGGLGTQYF. The CDR3 DNA reads as TGTGCCAGCAGCGACGGGGGGCTCGGGACCCAGTACTTC.